This is a list of T cell receptor beta chains from one sample in a study of OX40 agonist ivuxolimab in advanced cancers. Clones were sequenced by immunoSEQ multiplex PCR, and TCRdb holds only the in-frame ones, with some missing. The sample carries tens of thousands of clones, nearly 85% recorded once. Sequenced here: CD4+ or CD8+ T cells sorted from blood, sampled in a trial of the OX40 agonist ivuxolimab. Source of these receptors: an adult with an advanced solid tumor such as melanoma, head and neck, liver or kidney cancer. The CDR3 runs from the conserved cysteine through the conserved F or W. The D gene is left open where the match is weak. The listing skips clone size in some rows; elsewhere it reads once, few, many or a size class.

d_call,j_call,v_call,clone_size,cdr3_nt,cdr3_aa
TRBD1,TRBJ2-3,TRBV4-2,.,TGTGCCAGCAGCCAAGAGCAGGGGGAAGCAGATACGCAGTATTTT,CASSQEQGEADTQYF
.,TRBJ2-3,TRBV6-5,.,TGTGCCAGCGGGGGGGCAAATACGCAGTATTTT,CASGGANTQYF
TRBD1,TRBJ1-4,TRBV5-1,.,TGCGCCAGCAGCTTGCCGGGGGACAGGATTAATGAAAAACTGTTTTTT,CASSLPGDRINEKLFF
.,TRBJ1-3,TRBV6-1,.,TGTGCCAGCAGGGCTCAACAGGGATTGGGAAACACCATATATTTT,CASRAQQGLGNTIYF
.,TRBJ2-1,TRBV7-8,.,TGTGCCAGCAGCTTAGACAGACACAATGAGCAGTTCTTC,CASSLDRHNEQFF
.,TRBJ2-7,TRBV6-5,.,TGTGCCAGCAGTCCCGGGACAGCGGGCAGCGACGAGCAGTACTTC,CASSPGTAGSDEQYF
TRBD2,TRBJ2-7,TRBV6-4,.,TGTGCCAGCAGTGACGCGGACCTTTCTAGCGGCTCCTACGAGCAGTACTTC,CASSDADLSSGSYEQYF
.,TRBJ1-1,TRBV7-3,.,TGTGCCAGCAGCCCGACCGGGGAGGTCCGCACTGAAGCTTTCTTT,CASSPTGEVRTEAFF
.,TRBJ2-2,TRBV2,.,TGTGCCAGCATAGAGACCGGGGAGCTGTTTTTT,CASIETGELFF
.,TRBJ1-4,TRBV14,.,TGTGCCAGCAGCCCAGGACGGTTTGCAACTAATGAAAAACTGTTTTTT,CASSPGRFATNEKLFF
TRBD2,TRBJ2-3,TRBV30,.,TGTGCCTGGAATAGCGGGTTGAGCACAGATACGCAGTATTTT,CAWNSGLSTDTQYF
.,TRBJ2-4,TRBV4-1,.,TGCGCCAGCAGCCAAGACGGAAGGTCATCCAACATTCAGTACTTC,CASSQDGRSSNIQYF
.,TRBJ2-7,TRBV5-8,.,TGTGCCAGCAGCTCCGGGGTCTCCTACGAGCAGTACTTC,CASSSGVSYEQYF
TRBD1,TRBJ1-6,TRBV9,.,TGTGCCAGCAGCCACCCACAGGGGTCCTATAATTCACCCCTCCACTTT,CASSHPQGSYNSPLHF
TRBD1,TRBJ1-5,TRBV28,.,TGTGCCAGCAGTTACGACAGGGGAGATCAGCCCCAGCATTTT,CASSYDRGDQPQHF
.,TRBJ2-3,TRBV5-1,.,TGCGCCAGCAGCTTAGGTAGTGGAGGCACAGATACGCAGTATTTT,CASSLGSGGTDTQYF
.,TRBJ2-1,TRBV6-5,.,TGTGCCAGCAGACCGACAGGGACTCATGAGCAGTTCTTC,CASRPTGTHEQFF
.,TRBJ2-2,TRBV5-6,.,TGTGCCAGCAGCTTGGTTGGTCTCGCGAACACCGGGGAGCTGTTTTTT,CASSLVGLANTGELFF
TRBD1,TRBJ2-4,TRBV5-8,.,TGTGCCAGCAGCTTGGAGTTCCGGGACAGAGGCTACTTC,CASSLEFRDRGYF
.,TRBJ2-3,TRBV19,once,TGTGCCAGTAGCAGGGGTCGCACAGATACGCAGTATTTT,CASSRGRTDTQYF
TRBD1,TRBJ1-6,TRBV7-9,few,TGTGCCAGCAGCCCCCGGGACAGTGCCAATTCACCCCTCCACTTT,CASSPRDSANSPLHF
.,TRBJ1-1,TRBV10-3,.,TGTGCCATCAGTGAGGCAGCTGAAGCTTTCTTT,CAISEAAEAFF
.,TRBJ1-4,TRBV28,.,TGTGCCAGCACCCCGATGGGCGGGGGAATTACTGAAAAACTGTTTTTT,CASTPMGGGITEKLFF
.,TRBJ2-2,TRBV6-6,.,TGTGCCAGCAGTTACTTACGGGGAGGAACCGGGGAGCTGTTTTTT,CASSYLRGGTGELFF
TRBD2,TRBJ2-5,TRBV7-9,.,TGTGCCAGCAGCACCTTCGGACTAGCGGGGGAAGAGACCCAGTACTTC,CASSTFGLAGEETQYF
.,TRBJ2-1,TRBV1,.,TGCACCAGCAGCCAAGGGGGTACTAGCGGGAGTGAGGATGAGCAGTTCTTC,CTSSQGGTSGSEDEQFF
TRBD1,TRBJ2-7,TRBV4-1,.,TGCGCCAGCAGCCAAGATTGGGGACAGGGGTACGAGCAGTACTTC,CASSQDWGQGYEQYF
TRBD1,TRBJ2-3,TRBV7-2,.,TGTGCCAGCAGCTTAGTAGGGACAGGGGGGGCAGATACGCAGTATTTT,CASSLVGTGGADTQYF
.,TRBJ2-3,TRBV18,.,TGTGCCAGCTCAGGGAGTGACCCGTCAACGCAGTATTTT,CASSGSDPSTQYF
.,TRBJ2-5,TRBV9,few,TGTGCCAGCAGCCCCGGGGCGGAGACCCAGTACTTC,CASSPGAETQYF
TRBD2,TRBJ2-1,TRBV15,.,TGTGCCACCAGCAAGCTACGACTAGCGGAAGACAATGAGCAGTTCTTC,CATSKLRLAEDNEQFF
.,TRBJ2-5,TRBV7-3,.,TGTGCCAGCAGGGGCTCCACGGAAGAGACCCAGTACTTC,CASRGSTEETQYF
TRBD1,TRBJ2-2,TRBV19,.,TGTGCCAGTACCTCACCCACCGGGACAGGGGGTAGTACCGGGGAGCTGTTTTTT,CASTSPTGTGGSTGELFF
TRBD1,TRBJ2-1,TRBV15,.,TGTGCCACCAGCAGAGCGAACCGAGGGCCCGGGACAGGGAGAGAAGCGCTATGGCAGTTCTTC,CATSRANRGPGTGREALWQFF
TRBD1,TRBJ2-2,TRBV5-6,.,TGTGCCAGCAGCCTAGACAGGGTCGGCGGGGAGCTGTTTTTT,CASSLDRVGGELFF
TRBD1,TRBJ1-2,TRBV6-4,.,TGTGCCAGCAGTTTCAATTGGCAGGGGGATAACTATGGCTACACCTTC,CASSFNWQGDNYGYTF
.,TRBJ2-7,TRBV4-3,.,TGCGCCAGCAGCCAAGATGTGTCACGACAGGCGCCCTCCTACGAGCAGTACTTC,CASSQDVSRQAPSYEQYF
.,TRBJ2-7,TRBV9,.,TGTGCCAGCAGCGTAGCCCTTGGGGCGGACTACTACGAGCAGTACTTC,CASSVALGADYYEQYF
.,TRBJ1-6,TRBV6-5,once,TGTGCCAGCAGCCCGACAGAGTATAATTCACCCCTCCACTTT,CASSPTEYNSPLHF
.,TRBJ1-4,TRBV21-1,.,TGTGCCAGCAGCAAAGTGCGTCAAGCCCCTAATGAAAAACTGTTTTTT,CASSKVRQAPNEKLFF
.,TRBJ1-4,TRBV7-2,.,TGTGCCAGCAGCTTTGTCGGGACACTGGAGGAAAAACTGTTTTTT,CASSFVGTLEEKLFF
.,TRBJ1-2,TRBV5-6,.,TGTGCCAGCAGCTTGTTAGGCAGGCCAGAAGGCTACACCTTC,CASSLLGRPEGYTF
TRBD1,TRBJ2-3,TRBV27,.,TGTGCCAGCAGTTTAGACAGGGGGACAGATACGCAGTATTTT,CASSLDRGTDTQYF
TRBD1,TRBJ2-1,TRBV10-3,.,TGTGCCATCAGTGACGACAGGGTCTCCTACAATGAGCAGTTCTTC,CAISDDRVSYNEQFF
.,TRBJ1-1,TRBV7-2,.,TGTGCCAGCAGCTTAGTCAGGGGAGGGGACACTGAAGCTTTCTTT,CASSLVRGGDTEAFF
.,TRBJ1-4,TRBV10-2,.,TGCGCCAGCAGTTGGGGAAATGAAAAACTGTTTTTT,CASSWGNEKLFF
.,TRBJ1-3,TRBV5-1,.,TGCGCCAGCAGCTTGAGGGAGTCTGGAAACACCATATATTTT,CASSLRESGNTIYF
.,TRBJ2-7,TRBV7-6,.,TGTGCCAGCAGCTTCGGGGCAGGGCAGACCTACGAGCAGTACTTC,CASSFGAGQTYEQYF
TRBD1,TRBJ2-7,TRBV11-3,.,TGTGCCAGCAGCTGGGACAGGGGGCTTTTCTACGAGCAGTACTTC,CASSWDRGLFYEQYF
.,TRBJ2-7,TRBV7-2,.,TGTGCCAGCAGCTTAGACCCCTCGGCCTACGAGCAGTACTTC,CASSLDPSAYEQYF